One and the same sample provided the 31 T cell receptor beta chains below, sequenced in a study of blood T cell repertoires in COVID-19. The assay was immunoSEQ multiplex PCR, and TCRdb's table has in-frame clones only and misses some. The data hold 230,000 or so clones, with more than 80% observed a single time. Specimen: PBMCs or T cells enriched from blood (not recorded which). The receptors shown here come from a woman aged 40 to 50 with acute COVID-19.

The sample holds a few counts of this clone. The chain is built from TRBV10-3 and TRBJ1-2; 7 bases line up with TRBD1. The CDR3 has 17 amino acids. CDR1 is ENHRY, CDR2 SYGVKD, per germline. After removal of 0 bases from V and 4 bases from J, the junction contained 11 bases not matched to a gene. The CDR3 nucleotides read TGTGCCATCAGTGAGTCGGGGGGACAGTCAGGCCTCTATGGCTACACCTTC. Protein product: CAISESGGQSGLYGYTF.

This CDR3 is CASSQAGGYAGNTIYF. Here the CDR3 DNA reads TGCGCCAGCAGCCAAGCGGGGGGTTACGCTGGAAACACCATATATTTT. This rearrangement joins TRBV4-3 to TRBJ1-3, with D perhaps matching TRBD1 (5 bases). V was trimmed by 1 base and J by 2 bases, leaving 12 bases between them. CDR3 length equals 16 residues. Germline values: CDR1 LGHNA, CDR2 YSLEER.

V is TRBV6-5 and J is TRBJ2-7; possibly TRBD1 for D (5 bases). This CDR3 has 13 amino acids. CDR1 is MNHEY, CDR2 SVGAGI, per germline. Trimming shortened V by 4 bases and J by 5 bases, and 12 bases separated the two germline ends. The CDR3 spells CASSSAGKNEQYF. The CDR3 nucleotides are TGTGCCAGCAGTTCCGCAGGGAAAAACGAGCAGTACTTC.

This clone was seen once. CDR3 nucleotides: TGTGCCAGCAGCGTAGGGGACAGGGGGCCCGGGACCCAGTACTTC. Translated: CASSVGDRGPGTQYF. The chain recombines TRBV9 with TRBJ2-5, with 12 bases identical to TRBD1. This CDR3 region has 15 residues. Germline assignment: CDR1 SGDLS and CDR2 YYNGEE. With V trimmed by 0 bases and J by 7 bases, 4 bases remained unmatched.

This clone has just a few counts. V gene TRBV20-1 combines with J gene TRBJ1-2; D is ambiguous. V shed 7 bases and J shed 7 bases, with 13 bases lying between them. CDR3 length equals 11 residues. The V gene's germline CDR1 is DFQATT and CDR2 SNEGSKA (reference sequence). The CDR3, as DNA: TGCAGTGTCTTTGTTGGGCCTGGCTACACCTTC. This encodes CSVFVGPGYTF.

The chain combines TRBV7-8 with TRBJ1-1; no reliable D call. The CDR3 consists of 16 residues. The V gene's germline CDR1 is SGHVS and CDR2 FQNEAQ. V was shortened by 5 bases and J by 0 bases, with 16 bases between the two germline ends. CDR3 DNA: TGTGCCAGCAGCCCACTAGGTAAGGGTCTGAACACTGAAGCTTTCTTT. It yields the protein CASSPLGKGLNTEAFF.

V is TRBV6-5 and J is TRBJ2-2, with 9 bases identical to TRBD1. The CDR3 is 15 amino acids. J lost 1 base, V lost 5 bases, and 2 bases had no gene match. Germline CDR1 reads MNHEY; CDR2 reads SVGAGI. Here the CDR3 DNA reads TGTGCCAGCAGTAGGACAGGGGTGAACACCGGGGAGCTGTTTTTT. It codes for CASSRTGVNTGELFF.

This chain's CDR3 is CASSPPGQGVYEQYF. Here the CDR3 DNA reads TGTGCCAGCAGTCCCCCGGGACAGGGGGTATACGAGCAGTACTTC. This rearrangement joins TRBV11-2 to TRBJ2-7; 11 bases are shared with TRBD1. This CDR3 region has 15 residues. Germline-derived CDR1 and CDR2 are SGHAT and FQNNGV. J was trimmed by 4 bases and V by 6 bases; bases with no gene match: 8.

This chain links TRBV5-4 with TRBJ1-2; 7 bases are shared with TRBD1. This CDR3 has 15 amino acids. Trimming at V came to 5 bases and at J to 5 bases, leaving 12 bases not matched to a gene. CDR1 SGHNT and CDR2 YYREEE come from the germline V gene (reference sequence). The CDR3 DNA follows: TGTGCCAGCAGTCCCGAGGGGACAGCACAGTATGGCTACACCTTC. Its translation is CASSPEGTAQYGYTF. The full variable domain, its missing parts supplied by reference TRBV5-4 and TRBJ1-2, is ETGVTQSPTHLIKTRGQQVTLRCSSQSGHNTVSWYQQALGQGPQFIFQYYREEENGRGNFPPRFSGLQFPNYSSELNVNALELDDSALYLCASSPEGTAQYGYTFGSGTRLTVV.

The chain employs TRBV2 and TRBJ1-2; 9 nucleotides align to TRBD1. Germline trimming cut 5 bases from V and 7 bases from J; bases unmatched to any gene: 11. CDR1 is SNHLY, CDR2 FYNNEI, per germline. This CDR3 has 15 residues. The DNA for the CDR3 is TGTGCCAGCAGTAGTACAGGGGGCCCACGGGGTGGCTACACCTTC. Its translation is CASSSTGGPRGGYTF.

The chain recombines TRBV12-3 or TRBV12-4 with TRBJ2-7; D is unresolved. The CDR3 is 13 amino acids. Trimming removed 2 bases at V and 2 bases at J, with 7 bases between. The CDR3 DNA sequence: TGTGCCAGCAGTTTAATCAATCCCTACGAGCAGTACTTC. Its translation: CASSLINPYEQYF.

The chain combines TRBV30 with TRBJ1-2, with D possibly matching TRBD1 (5 bases). CDR3 length equals 15 residues. Between the trimmed V and J ends, which lost 5 bases and 2 bases, there was a span of 18 bases. Germline-derived CDR1 and CDR2 are GTSNPN and SVGIG (reference sequence). CDR3 sequence (DNA): TGTGCCTGGGCGGTAATTGACAGTAAAAACTATGGCTACACCTTC. As protein: CAWAVIDSKNYGYTF.

The sample holds a few counts of this clone. This rearrangement joins TRBV7-2 to TRBJ1-4, with 8 nucleotides matching TRBD1. Losses at the gene ends were 5 bases for V and 10 bases for J; bases not matched to a gene: 9. Germline values: CDR1 SGHTA, CDR2 FQGNSA. The CDR3 is made up of 14 amino acids. In nucleotides, the CDR3 is TGTGCCAGCAGCCAGACAGGGGACGGGAGAAAACTGTTTTTT. Translating it yields CASSQTGDGRKLFF.

The rearrangement uses TRBV19 and TRBJ1-5; maybe TRBD1 (5 bases). The CDR3 totals 14 residues. Germline CDR1 is LNHDA and CDR2 is SQIVND (reference sequence). V gave up 6 bases and J gave up 1 base, with 10 bases separating them. The CDR3 DNA sequence: TGTGCCAGTAGAAGGGGCTGGAGCAATCAGCCCCAGCATTTT. Translation: CASRRGWSNQPQHF.

This sequence joins TRBV10-3 and TRBJ2-3, with a tentative D call TRBD2 (7 bases). Looked up from germline, CDR1 is ENHRY and CDR2 is SYGVKD. CDR3 size: 16 residues. Trimming removed 3 bases at V and 4 bases at J, with 17 bases between. The CDR3 is CAISDPPGGGADTQYF. The CDR3, as DNA: TGTGCCATCAGTGACCCCCCCGGCGGGGGCGCAGATACGCAGTATTTT.

This clone turned up a few times. The chain employs TRBV5-6 and TRBJ1-6; D possibly corresponds to TRBD1 (5 bases). The V gene's germline CDR1 is SGHDT and CDR2 YYEEEE. The germline V and J ends were trimmed by 3 bases and 13 bases, with 11 bases remaining between them. This CDR3 contains 12 residues. CDR3 residues: CASSSSTGPLHF. CDR3 in DNA: TGTGCCAGCAGCTCTTCTACAGGTCCCCTCCACTTT.

The rearrangement links TRBV25-1 to TRBJ2-3, with 7 bases matching TRBD2. Looked up from germline, CDR1 is MGHDK and CDR2 is SYGVNS. J lost 4 bases, V lost 4 bases, and 8 bases had no gene match. The CDR3 consists of 15 residues. The CDR3 DNA sequence: TGTGCCAGCAGTGTTGCGGGGGAATGGGCAGATACGCAGTATTTT. It codes for CASSVAGEWADTQYF.

The chain uses TRBV13 and TRBJ1-2, with 12 bases identical to TRBD1. The CDR3 spans 14 residues. CDR1 is PRHDT and CDR2 is FYEKMQ in the germline V gene (reference sequence). The V and J ends lost 5 bases and 4 bases, in that order; junction bases with no gene match: 2. CDR3 bases: TGTGCCAGCAGCCTGGGACAGGGGGCCTATGGCTACACCTTC. This encodes CASSLGQGAYGYTF.

This rearrangement joins TRBV7-9 to TRBJ2-7, with 9 bases lining up with TRBD1. CDR1 and CDR2 (germline): SEHNR, FQNEAQ (reference sequence). The CDR3 spans 16 residues. Germline trimming cut 5 bases from V and 5 bases from J; bases unmatched to any gene: 13. The CDR3 DNA is TGTGCCAGCAGCCCAACCCCCGGGACAGGGATCCACGAGCAGTACTTC. Translation gives CASSPTPGTGIHEQYF.

J is TRBJ2-1 and V is TRBV27, with TRBD1 matching 9 bases. Per the germline V gene, CDR1 is MNHEY and CDR2 is SMNVEV (reference sequence). With V trimmed by 3 bases and J by 15 bases, 9 bases remained unmatched. This CDR3 has 13 residues. This CDR3 is CASSFLPGTGLFF. CDR3 bases: TGTGCCAGCAGTTTTCTCCCCGGGACAGGGCTGTTCTTC.

V gene TRBV19 combines with J gene TRBJ1-1, with a tentative D call TRBD1 (5 bases). Germline V gives CDR1 LNHDA, CDR2 SQIVND (reference sequence). Trimming removed 9 bases from V and 1 base from J, with 12 bases in between. CDR3 size: 13 residues. As DNA, the CDR3 is TGTGCCAGCTCAAAAAGGGGGAACACTGAAGCTTTCTTT. Its protein product is CASSKRGNTEAFF.

This clone was counted a few times. This chain uses TRBV7-9 with TRBJ1-2, with 10 nucleotides matching TRBD1. Germline V gives CDR1 SEHNR, CDR2 FQNEAQ (reference sequence). The CDR3 has 16 residues. Trimming cost V 1 base and J 8 bases; bases outside gene matches: 10. CDR3 loop: CASSLGGQGPVSGYTF. The CDR3 region has the DNA TGTGCCAGCAGCTTAGGGGGACAGGGGCCTGTTTCGGGCTACACCTTC.

The sample holds a few counts of this clone. The chain uses TRBV9 and TRBJ1-1; 8 bases fit TRBD1. Germline lookup yields CDR1 SGDLS and CDR2 YYNGEE. V shed 2 bases and J 4 bases; nucleotides not matched to a gene: 4. CDR3 length: 14 amino acids. CDR3 protein: CASSVRTGSTEAFF. The CDR3, as DNA: TGTGCCAGCAGCGTTCGGACAGGGTCCACTGAAGCTTTCTTT.

V is TRBV5-1 and J is TRBJ2-1, with 14 bases fitting TRBD2. Trimming removed 4 bases from V and 5 bases from J; junction bases left unmatched: 5. Per germline, CDR1 SGHRS and CDR2 YFSETQ. The CDR3 is 16 amino acids. CDR3 region: CASSPTSGGANNEQFF. The CDR3 nucleotides are TGCGCCAGCAGCCCGACTAGCGGGGGGGCCAACAATGAGCAGTTCTTC. Variable domain in full (rest from reference TRBV5-1 and TRBJ2-1): KAGVTQTPRYLIKTRGQQVTLSCSPISGHRSVSWYQQTPGQGLQFLFEYFSETQRNKGNFPGRFSGRQFSNSRSEMNVSTLELGDSALYLCASSPTSGGANNEQFFGPGTRLTVL.

The chain links TRBV10-3 to TRBJ1-2; a possible D gene is TRBD1 (5 bases). The CDR3 contains 15 residues. The V and J ends lost 0 bases and 7 bases respectively, with 15 bases between them. Germline values: CDR1 ENHRY, CDR2 SYGVKD. For the CDR3, the DNA is TGTGCCATCAGTGAGTCTTTGGACCCCGGGGGTGGCTACACCTTC. This translates into CAISESLDPGGGYTF.

This clone was seen a single time. The J gene is TRBJ2-5, the V gene TRBV5-4; D gene unclear. Per germline, CDR1 SGHNT and CDR2 YYREEE (reference sequence). V lost 2 bases and J lost 2, with 10 bases in between. This CDR3 comprises 14 residues. This chain's CDR3 is CASSFGVGQETQYF. The CDR3 DNA follows: TGTGCCAGCAGCTTCGGAGTCGGGCAAGAGACCCAGTACTTC. Supplemented by reference TRBV5-4 and TRBJ2-5, the full variable domain reads ETGVTQSPTHLIKTRGQQVTLRCSSQSGHNTVSWYQQALGQGPQFIFQYYREEENGRGNFPPRFSGLQFPNYSSELNVNALELDDSALYLCASSFGVGQETQYFGPGTRLLVL.

This chain joins TRBV9 and TRBJ1-2; D is uncertain. The ends were cut back, 5 bases at V and 8 bases at J, with 16 bases in the middle. Per germline, CDR1 SGDLS and CDR2 YYNGEE. The CDR3 is 13 residues long. The DNA of the CDR3 is TGTGCCAGCAGTTCCACCTCCGGTGAGGGCTACACCTTC. Its protein product is CASSSTSGEGYTF. Complete variable domain (other parts from reference TRBV9 and TRBJ1-2): DSGVTQTPKHLITATGQRVTLRCSPRSGDLSVYWYQQSLDQGLQFLIQYYNGEERAKGNILERFSAQQFPDLHSELNLSSLELGDSALYFCASSSTSGEGYTFGSGTRLTVV.

This chain connects TRBV9 to TRBJ1-2, with 8 bases aligning to TRBD1. The junction had 14 bases not matched to a gene; V was cut back by 3 bases and J by 4 bases. There are 17 residues in the CDR3. In germline, CDR1 is SGDLS, CDR2 YYNGEE. The CDR3 loop is CASSETDRQGPTYGYTF. DNA of the CDR3: TGTGCCAGCAGCGAGACAGACAGACAGGGGCCTACCTATGGCTACACCTTC.

The rearrangement uses TRBV5-1 and TRBJ2-2; D not certain. Germline values: CDR1 SGHRS, CDR2 YFSETQ. Trimming left V 7 bases short and J 0 bases short, with 7 bases between. This CDR3 spans 13 amino acids. The CDR3 DNA reads as TGCGCCAGCCAATCATCGAACACCGGGGAGCTGTTTTTT. Translated: CASQSSNTGELFF.

The V call is TRBV11-2, the J call TRBJ2-7, with 7 bases that match TRBD1. Germline CDR1 reads SGHAT; CDR2 reads FQNNGV. CDR3 length equals 13 residues. V trimming: 3 bases; J trimming: 6 bases; junction bases outside the gene matches: 5. The CDR3 loop is CASSLDRLGEQYV. DNA of the CDR3: TGTGCCAGCAGCTTGGACAGGTTGGGCGAGCAGTACGTC.

The V and J genes are TRBV6-6 and TRBJ1-2, with D possibly matching TRBD1 (6 bases). V lost 5 bases to trimming and J lost 8 bases, with 21 bases between them. The CDR3 is 15 residues long. CDR1 and CDR2 from the germline V gene are MNHNY and SVGAGI (reference sequence). CDR3 residues: CASSDRLRDSAGYTF. The CDR3 DNA follows: TGTGCCAGCAGTGACAGGCTTAGGGATTCGGCCGGCTACACCTTC.